This T cell receptor beta chain comes out of a study of regulatory T cells in long-lasting Graves disease (TCRdb year 2021). Broadly, across the study: Antithyroid drugs had been taken for less than 3 months by newly diagnosed Graves' disease patients. Persistent Graves' disease patients were compared with newly diagnosed Graves' disease patients by peripheral blood TCR sequencing and RNA sequencing. The study took place in China and was registered as a clinical trial. TCR sequencing covered around 13 persistent and about 20 newly diagnosed Graves' disease patients, some 35 samples in total. Study-wide conclusions, independent of this receptor: The study examined only peripheral blood because the primary lesion, thyroid tissue, could not be accessed. Sequencing and analysis were restricted to the TCR beta chain. Persistent patients shared more public clonotypes among themselves (2,741) than newly diagnosed patients did (approximately 870). TRBV28, TRBJ1-2 and TRBJ2-5 were preferentially used in persistent disease, while TRBV20-1 and TRBJ2-1 were favored in newly diagnosed disease. Persistent Graves' disease patients showed lower TCR Shannon entropy and fewer highly expanded clones than newly diagnosed patients, suggesting clonal expansion. The small sample size was acknowledged by the authors as a limitation that may reduce accuracy.

This clonotype was counted many times. Its antigen is not yet known. No much larger clone is present one base from it, and per-base qualities are unavailable. The junction shows trimming of 6 bases on V and 4 bases on J, and the gene matches do not reach 4 bases of it. The germline V gene (reference sequence) sets CDR1 to LNHNV and CDR2 to YYDKDF. From the cysteine up to the phenylalanine, the CDR3 has a length of 15 residues. The retained sequence is limited to the CDR3, 45 bases, with the frame set at the first base. The sample's time point label is to be understood as: newly diagnosed GD, antithyroid drugs for less than 3 months. RNA was extracted from PBMCs in TRIzol for both TCR sequencing and RNA sequencing. The diagnosis of Graves' disease was made according to American Thyroid Association guidelines. The patients came from an endocrinology department in Xi'an, China. From each patient, around 9 milliliters of peripheral blood was collected into an EDTA anticoagulant tube. Ficoll Paque Plus density gradient separation was used to isolate PBMCs, and no further T cell sorting was done. An Agilent 2100 Bioanalyzer and agarose gel were used to check RNA quality, while a NanoDrop 2000 measured RNA concentration.

The library was obtained by multiplex PCR. The instrument was an Illumina HiSeq 4000. iRepertoire HTBI primers and Arm-PCR amplification of CDR3 regions were used to construct TCR beta libraries. Before sequencing, the PCR products underwent gel purification. The original pipeline was this. Gene usage analysis of CDR3 amino acid clonotypes relied on the approximately 62 TRBV and 15 or so TRBJ segments identified across samples. COPE and FqMerger were used to merge filtered high-quality paired reads into contigs. BLAST was used to align contigs to the IMGT TRBV, TRBD and TRBJ reference genes, and CDR3 was defined following IMGT. Any clonotype with a frequency above 0.1% was classified as a highly expanded clone. Repertoire diversity was measured by Shannon entropy, and V-J evenness by the Gini coefficient. Clonotypes shared by more than one individual were considered public. The public reads were quality trimmed at Q25 with fastp and then assembled into clones with MiXCR by TCRdb, keeping productive beta chains. Rows are unified per CDR3 protein, each entry keeping the most common DNA and genes. TCRdb assigned the V and J calls; the authors' analysis was not used. This sample comprises roughly 560,000 distinct CDR3 sequences, 12% of them detected only once. About 8.3% of the sample comes from the top ten.

The sample was also reused in another study, on T cells in Graves' hyperthyroidism and ophthalmopathy. Per that second paper: Stable Graves' hyperthyroidism was defined as no progression to ophthalmopathy during 18 months of follow-up. The hyperthyroidism patients were between 18 and 65 years old and newly diagnosed, with a disease duration of less than 2 months. Patients with uncontrolled infections, other autoimmune diseases, pregnancy or lactation were excluded. Diagnoses relied on clinical symptoms, serum thyroxine and TRAb, thyroid ultrasound and orbital computed tomography. The TCR CDR3 was subjected to a first round of RT-PCR using the HTBI primer set and the Qiagen OneStep RT-PCR kit. Blood samples also contained most of the expanded thyroid clonotypes (frequency above 0.001), which suggests that blood repertoires may reflect thyroid immune responses. Ophthalmopathy was separated from stable hyperthyroidism by a 13 V-J signature model, with over 85% sensitivity and about 81% specificity obtained in cross-validation and 80%/75% obtained in testing. In validation, the model predicted progression to ophthalmopathy with over 65% sensitivity and approximately 78% specificity, a median of about six months before onset. To identify TCR V-J signatures that set the groups apart, the researchers used a discovery cohort of 100 or so patients, made up of around 40 with Graves' ophthalmopathy and some 55 with stable Graves' hyperthyroidism. Prospective prediction of ophthalmopathy was tested in an independent validation cohort of approximately 18 hyperthyroidism patients and some 17 patients who later progressed to ophthalmopathy. For training and testing, the 100 or so patients in the discovery cohort were randomly divided in a 7:3 ratio. In addition, the study compared T-cell repertoires in thyroid tissue and in blood from about six Graves' hyperthyroidism patients. After blood sampling, hyperthyroidism patients were treated with methimazole at a starting dose of 30 mg daily, and ophthalmopathy patients were treated with high-dose intravenous methylprednisolone. Libraries were constructed in a second round of multiplex PCR, after which size selection and purification were carried out. Sequencing of the libraries was done on an Illumina HiSeq2000 using paired-end 100 bp reads. SOAPnuke was used to process the raw data, with reads discarded if the reads contained adapters or uncalled bases, had a mean Phred below 15, or lacked an exact constant-primer or identifier match. COPE v1.2.5 was used to merge the high-quality paired reads, and each unique nucleotide sequence was defined as a clonotype. MiTCR v1.1 was used to align the clonotypes against IMGT TRBV, TRBD and TRBJ reference segments. Only V-J combinations with frequency above 0.0001, covering about 99% of repertoires, were analysed. A TCS score was defined as the ratio between F50 (clonal expansion) and ExV (chaos), using BLOSUM62-based TCRdist between CDR3 peptides within each V-J. Welch's t-statistics and random forest reduced around 510 V-J features to some 14, which were used in a naive Bayes classifier (R e1071). No statistical method was used to fix the sample size in advance, and group allocation was not hidden from the investigators. The paper reports TCR Vbeta CDR3 sequencing of approximately 130 peripheral blood samples: 40 to 45 ophthalmopathy, about 75 hyperthyroidism and roughly 17 progressor patients.

This material consisted of peripheral blood mononuclear cells (PBMCs), taken at new diagnosis, from a patient treated with antithyroid drugs. This TCR derives from a woman aged 25 to 39 with Graves disease. Donor details come from another sample of the same person, matched by shared clones. The V gene is TRBV15 and the J gene is TRBJ1-5; 12 bases in the middle match TRBD1. CDR3 loop: CATRGQGAVNQPQHF. Here is the DNA: TGTGCCACCAGGGGACAGGGGGCGGTGAATCAGCCCCAGCATTTT.